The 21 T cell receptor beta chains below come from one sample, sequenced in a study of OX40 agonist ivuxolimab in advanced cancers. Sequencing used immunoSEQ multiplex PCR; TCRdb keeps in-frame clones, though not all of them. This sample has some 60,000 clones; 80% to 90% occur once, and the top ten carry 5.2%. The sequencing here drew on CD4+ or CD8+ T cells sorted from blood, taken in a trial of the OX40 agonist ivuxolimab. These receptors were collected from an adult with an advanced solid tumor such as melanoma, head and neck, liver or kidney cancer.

The CDR3 region has the DNA TGTGCCAGCTCACCTGCCGACATTAGGGGAAACACCATATATTTT. Its protein is CASSPADIRGNTIYF. The chain joins TRBV18 to TRBJ1-3; D is unresolved. Germline V CDR1 and CDR2: KGHSH, LQKENI. V lost 3 bases and J lost 4, with 13 bases in between. CDR3 length: 15 residues.

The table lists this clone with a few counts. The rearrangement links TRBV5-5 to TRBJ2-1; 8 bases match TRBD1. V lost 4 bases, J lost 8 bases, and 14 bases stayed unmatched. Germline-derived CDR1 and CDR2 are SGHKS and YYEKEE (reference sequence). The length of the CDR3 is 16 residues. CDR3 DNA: TGTGCCAGCAGCCTCCCTCGGACAGGGCCTGGGGATGAGCAGTTCTTC. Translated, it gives CASSLPRTGPGDEQFF. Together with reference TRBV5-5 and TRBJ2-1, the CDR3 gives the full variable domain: DAGVTQSPTHLIKTRGQQVTLRCSPISGHKSVSWYQQVLGQGPQFIFQYYEKEERGRGNFPDRFSARQFPNYSSELNVNALLLGDSALYLCASSLPRTGPGDEQFFGPGTRLTVL.

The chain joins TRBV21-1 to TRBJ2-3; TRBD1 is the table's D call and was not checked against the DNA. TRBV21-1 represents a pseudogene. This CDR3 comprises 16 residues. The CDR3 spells CASSMWDRGREDTQYF. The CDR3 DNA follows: TGTGCCAGCAGCATGTGGGACAGGGGGCGCGAGGATACGCAGTATTTT.

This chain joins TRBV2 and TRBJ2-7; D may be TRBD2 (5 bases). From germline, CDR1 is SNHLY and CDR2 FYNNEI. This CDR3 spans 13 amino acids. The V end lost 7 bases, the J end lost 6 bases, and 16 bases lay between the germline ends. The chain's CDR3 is CASKEGRSSEQYF. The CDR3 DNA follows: TGTGCCAGCAAAGAGGGTAGGTCGAGCGAGCAGTACTTC.

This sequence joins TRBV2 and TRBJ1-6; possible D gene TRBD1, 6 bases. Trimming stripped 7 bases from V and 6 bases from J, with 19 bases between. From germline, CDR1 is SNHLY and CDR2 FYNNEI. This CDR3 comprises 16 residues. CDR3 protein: CASTLSGGRLNSPLHF. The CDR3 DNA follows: TGTGCCAGCACATTGAGTGGGGGGCGTCTTAATTCACCCCTCCACTTT.

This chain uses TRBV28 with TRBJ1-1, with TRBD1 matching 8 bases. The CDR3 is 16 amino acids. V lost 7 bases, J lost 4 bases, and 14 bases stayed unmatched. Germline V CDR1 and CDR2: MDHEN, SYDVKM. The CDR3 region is CASKSWGTGGVTEAFF. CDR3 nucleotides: TGTGCCAGCAAGAGTTGGGGTACAGGGGGAGTCACTGAAGCTTTCTTT.

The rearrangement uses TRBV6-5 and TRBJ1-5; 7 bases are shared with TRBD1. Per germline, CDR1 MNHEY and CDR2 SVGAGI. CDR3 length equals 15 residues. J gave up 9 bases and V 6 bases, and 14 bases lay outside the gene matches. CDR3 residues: CASSPLPETGLPQHF. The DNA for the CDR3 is TGTGCCAGCAGCCCCCTTCCCGAGACAGGGTTGCCCCAGCATTTT.

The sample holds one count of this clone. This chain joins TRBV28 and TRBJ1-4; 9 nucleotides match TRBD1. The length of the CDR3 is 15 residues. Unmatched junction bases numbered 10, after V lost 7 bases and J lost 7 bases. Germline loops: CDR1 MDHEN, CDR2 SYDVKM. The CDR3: CASNTGTGSIEKLFF. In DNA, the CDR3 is TGTGCCAGCAATACAGGGACAGGGTCAATTGAAAAACTGTTTTTT.

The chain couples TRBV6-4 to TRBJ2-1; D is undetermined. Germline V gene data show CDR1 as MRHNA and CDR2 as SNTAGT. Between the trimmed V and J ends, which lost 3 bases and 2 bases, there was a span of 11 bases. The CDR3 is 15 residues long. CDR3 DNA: TGTGCCAGCAGTGAAGAGAGCCGTACCTACAATGAGCAGTTCTTC. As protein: CASSEESRTYNEQFF.

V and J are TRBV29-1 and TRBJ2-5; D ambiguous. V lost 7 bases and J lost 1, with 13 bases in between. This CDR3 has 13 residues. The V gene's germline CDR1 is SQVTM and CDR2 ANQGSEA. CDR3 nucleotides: TGCAGCGGGAAAGGGTCTGCCCAAGAGACCCAGTACTTC. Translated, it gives CSGKGSAQETQYF.

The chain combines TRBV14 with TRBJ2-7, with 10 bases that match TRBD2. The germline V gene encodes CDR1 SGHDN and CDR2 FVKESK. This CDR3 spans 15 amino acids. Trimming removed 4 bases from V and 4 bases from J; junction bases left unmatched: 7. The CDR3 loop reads CASSPLLAGRYEQYF. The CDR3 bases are TGTGCCAGCAGCCCTCTACTAGCGGGAAGATACGAGCAGTACTTC.

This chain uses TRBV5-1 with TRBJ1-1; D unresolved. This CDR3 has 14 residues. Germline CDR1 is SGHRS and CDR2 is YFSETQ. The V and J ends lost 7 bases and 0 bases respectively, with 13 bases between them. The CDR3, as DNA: TGCGCCAGCCGCTGGACGGATATGAACACTGAAGCTTTCTTT. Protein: CASRWTDMNTEAFF.

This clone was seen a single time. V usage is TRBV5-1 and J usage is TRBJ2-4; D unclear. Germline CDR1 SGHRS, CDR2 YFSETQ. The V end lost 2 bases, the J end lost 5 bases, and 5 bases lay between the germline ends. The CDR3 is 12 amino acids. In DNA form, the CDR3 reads TGCGCCAGCAGCTTTGACCAAAACATTCAGTACTTC. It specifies CASSFDQNIQYF.

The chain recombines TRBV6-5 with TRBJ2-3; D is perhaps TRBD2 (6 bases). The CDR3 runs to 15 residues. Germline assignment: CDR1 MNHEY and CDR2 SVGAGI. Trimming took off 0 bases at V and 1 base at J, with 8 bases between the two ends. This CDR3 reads CASSYSASGTDTQYF. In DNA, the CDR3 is TGTGCCAGCAGTTACTCGGCTAGCGGCACAGATACGCAGTATTTT.

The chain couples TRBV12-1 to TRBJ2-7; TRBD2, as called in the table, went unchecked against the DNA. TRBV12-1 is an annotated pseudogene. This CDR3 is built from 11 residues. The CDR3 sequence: CASSPRGEQYF. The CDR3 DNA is TGTGCCAGCTCCCCGCGGGGCGAGCAGTACTTC.

CDR3 bases: TGTGCCAGCAGTTCAACAGCCGGGAGCCACGAGCAGTACTTC. Translating it yields CASSSTAGSHEQYF. The chain employs TRBV27 and TRBJ2-7; possibly TRBD2 for D (6 bases). The V end lost 4 bases, the J end lost 5 bases, and 15 bases lay between the germline ends. CDR1 is MNHEY, CDR2 SMNVEV, per germline (reference sequence). The CDR3 sequence is 14 residues long.

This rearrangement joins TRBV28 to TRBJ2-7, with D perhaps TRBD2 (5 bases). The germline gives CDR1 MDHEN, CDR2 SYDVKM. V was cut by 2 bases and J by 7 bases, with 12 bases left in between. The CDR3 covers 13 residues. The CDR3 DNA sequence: TGTGCCAGCAGTTTACCGGGGAGAGGGGAGCAGTACTTC. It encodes CASSLPGRGEQYF.

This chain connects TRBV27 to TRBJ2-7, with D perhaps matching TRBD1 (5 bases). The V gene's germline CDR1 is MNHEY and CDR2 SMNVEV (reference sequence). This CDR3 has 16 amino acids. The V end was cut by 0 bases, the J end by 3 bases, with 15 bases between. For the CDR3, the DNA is TGTGCCAGCAGTTTATCCCGGACACCTGAACTCTACGAGCAGTACTTC. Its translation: CASSLSRTPELYEQYF.

The CDR3 sequence: CASSHPRTDTQYF. CDR3 DNA: TGCGCCAGCAGCCATCCCCGCACAGATACGCAGTATTTT. The rearrangement links TRBV4-1 to TRBJ2-3; D unclear. The germline V gene has CDR1 MGHRA and CDR2 YSYEKL. The length of the CDR3 is 13 residues. V was pared by 3 bases and J by 1 base, with 5 bases between.

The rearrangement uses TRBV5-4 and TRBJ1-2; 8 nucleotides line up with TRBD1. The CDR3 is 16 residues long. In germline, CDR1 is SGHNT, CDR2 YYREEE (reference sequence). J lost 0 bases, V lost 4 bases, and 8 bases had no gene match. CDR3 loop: CASSLGQGKANYGYTF. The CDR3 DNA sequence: TGTGCCAGCAGCCTAGGACAGGGCAAAGCTAACTATGGCTACACCTTC. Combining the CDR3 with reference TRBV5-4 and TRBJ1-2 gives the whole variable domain ETGVTQSPTHLIKTRGQQVTLRCSSQSGHNTVSWYQQALGQGPQFIFQYYREEENGRGNFPPRFSGLQFPNYSSELNVNALELDDSALYLCASSLGQGKANYGYTFGSGTRLTVV.

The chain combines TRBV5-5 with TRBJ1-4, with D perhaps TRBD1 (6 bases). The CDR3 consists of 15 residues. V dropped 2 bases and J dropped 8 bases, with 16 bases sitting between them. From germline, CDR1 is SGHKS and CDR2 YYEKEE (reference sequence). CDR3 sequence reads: CASSFGNRDGEKLFF. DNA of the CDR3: TGTGCCAGCAGCTTCGGTAACAGGGATGGGGAAAAACTGTTTTTT.